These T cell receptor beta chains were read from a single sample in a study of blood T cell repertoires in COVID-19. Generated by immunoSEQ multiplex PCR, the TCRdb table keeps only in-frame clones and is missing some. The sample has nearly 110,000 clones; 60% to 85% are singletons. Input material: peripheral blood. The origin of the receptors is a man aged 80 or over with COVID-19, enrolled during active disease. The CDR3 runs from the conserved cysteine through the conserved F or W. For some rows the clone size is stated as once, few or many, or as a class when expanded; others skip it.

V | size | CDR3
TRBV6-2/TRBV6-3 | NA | CASSYEGGTYNSPLHF
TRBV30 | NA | CAWSVHHPEAFF
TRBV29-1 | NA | CSVAFRGGTEAFF
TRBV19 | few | CASSILAGGYEQYF
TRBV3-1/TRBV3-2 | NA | CASSPDFWAGGGFF
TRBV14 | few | CASRGRDTSSYNSPLHF
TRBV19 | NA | CASSSGGRETQYF
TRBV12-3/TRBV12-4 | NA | CASRINGNTQYF
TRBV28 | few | CASSPPAGAFRVSNQPQHF
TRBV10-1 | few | CASVVTGQVNQPQHF
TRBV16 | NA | CASSQSGTGNGYTF
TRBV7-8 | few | CASSLSGISRWETQYF
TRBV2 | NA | CASSEAQGSNQPQHF
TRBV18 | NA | CASQGYDEQFF
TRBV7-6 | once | CASSLGQGLSGNTIYF